This T cell receptor beta chain was sequenced in a study of cytomegalovirus exposure and HLA in healthy donors. This CDR3 has 13 amino acids. Germline CDR1 reads WNHNN; CDR2 reads SYGVQD (reference sequence). V shed 6 bases, J shed 6 bases, and the junction held 3 bases outside the gene matches. The PCR had 60 Vbeta and 13 Jbeta primers. Sequenced by immunoSEQ multiplex PCR; TCRdb stores in-frame clones only, minus some. This table lists some 110,000 clones. The TCR sequence derives from a man aged 35-49 years in good health and CMV-seropositive. The chain carries TRBV10-1 and TRBJ2-2; TRBD1 matches at 8 bases. Source material: PBMCs. The DNA for the CDR3 is TGCGCCAGCAGCGTACAGGGGGCCGGGGAGCTGTTTTTT. Translated, it gives CASSVQGAGELFF.